The 25 T cell receptor beta chains presented below share a single source sample, sequenced in a study of vaccination and CD4 T cells after COVID-19. The sample's treatment: roughly 11-day PBMC culture with coronavirus spike peptide pools or control peptides (ViraFEST assay). CD4+ T lymphocytes from the unexposed donor were collected before the COVID-19 pandemic (2011-2018). Antigens of these TCRs are unknown. Scientists ran DNA taken from cultured CD4+ T cells through the Oncomine TCR Beta short-read assay for sequencing. Genomic DNA from cultured CD4+ T cells was extracted. TCRdb reprocessed the PCR reads with MiXCR, giving one entry per CDR3 protein. Among approximately 11,000 distinct CDR3 sequences listed, approximately 29% were seen once. The sample taken for sequencing was CD4+ T cells from blood, cultured in vitro. These receptors originate from a human donor in good health.

The chain uses TRBV7-2 and TRBJ2-1, with 9 positions matching TRBD2. Germline V gives CDR1 SGHTA, CDR2 FQGNSA. The ends lost 8 bases at V and 7 bases at J; junction bases unmatched: 9. The CDR3 is 14 residues long. The CDR3 is CASHQGLAGNEQFF. The CDR3 DNA reads TGTGCCAGCCACCAAGGGCTAGCGGGGAATGAGCAGTTCTTC.

This clonotype appeared a few times. The chain combines TRBV20-1 with TRBJ1-1, with TRBD1 as a possible D gene (5 bases). V was clipped by 0 bases and J by 12 bases, with 11 bases between them. Germline loops: CDR1 DFQATT, CDR2 SNEGSKA (reference sequence). The CDR3 runs to 11 residues. CDR3 DNA: TGCAGTGCTAGAGAAGACAGTCATCCTTTCTTT. As protein: CSAREDSHPFF.

This clonotype was found a few times. The chain couples TRBV10-3 to TRBJ2-3; maybe TRBD2 (5 bases). The CDR3 spans 15 residues. Per germline, CDR1 ENHRY and CDR2 SYGVKD. V was shortened by 4 bases and J by 2 bases, with 13 bases between the two germline ends. CDR3 sequence: CAISGKAAPTDTQYF. Here the CDR3 DNA reads TGTGCCATCAGTGGAAAAGCGGCCCCCACAGATACGCAGTATTTT.

This chain links TRBV6-5 with TRBJ1-5; no firm D call. The V and J ends lost 3 bases and 4 bases respectively, with 7 bases between them. The CDR3 has 13 amino acids. Germline loops: CDR1 MNHEY, CDR2 SVGAGI. CDR3 in amino acids: CASSYKENQPQHF. The CDR3 bases are TGTGCCAGCAGTTATAAGGAGAATCAGCCCCAGCATTTT.

The chain is built from TRBV29-1 and TRBJ2-3; D remains unclear. CDR3 size: 14 residues. V lost 5 bases to trimming and J lost 6 bases, with 18 bases between them. Germline V lookup: CDR1 SQVTM, CDR2 ANQGSEA. The CDR3 DNA reads TGCAGCGTTTACGTCCCCGCAGCAGGTGATACGCAGTATTTT. Protein: CSVYVPAAGDTQYF.

J is TRBJ2-1 and V is TRBV6-2 or TRBV6-3; a possible D gene is TRBD2 (6 bases). V was pared by 1 base and J by 1 base, with 11 bases between. This CDR3 comprises 16 residues. Germline-derived CDR1 and CDR2 are MNHEY and SVGEGT. CDR3 protein: CASSYLAEGSYNEQFF. CDR3 nucleotides: TGTGCCAGCAGTTACTTAGCGGAGGGGTCCTACAATGAGCAGTTCTTC.

This clonotype was observed a few times. The chain carries TRBV6-4 and TRBJ2-3; no firm D call. The CDR3 loop spans 13 amino acids. Trimming cost V 2 bases and J 2 bases, with 5 bases left between them. Per the germline V gene, CDR1 is MRHNA and CDR2 is SNTAGT. CDR3: CASSDGPTDTQYF. CDR3 nucleotide sequence: TGTGCCAGCAGTGACGGGCCCACAGATACGCAGTATTTT.

This clonotype has more than one count but fewer than ten. Here the CDR3 reads CASIDRTNTEAFF. The CDR3 region has the DNA TGCGCCAGCATTGACAGAACCAACACTGAAGCTTTCTTT. V gene TRBV10-2 combines with J gene TRBJ1-1; perhaps TRBD1 as D (5 bases). Germline CDR1 is WSHSY and CDR2 is SAAADI. There are 13 residues in the CDR3. With 7 bases removed from V and 2 bases from J, the gap between germline ends came to 11 bases.

The chain joins TRBV9 to TRBJ1-6; 8 bases agree with TRBD1. Germline V gene sequence: CDR1 SGDLS, CDR2 YYNGEE. This CDR3 contains 14 residues. The junction had 7 bases not matched to a gene; V was cut back by 7 bases and J by 7 bases. CDR3: CASGLGQANSPLHF. The CDR3 bases are TGTGCCAGCGGCTTGGGACAGGCGAATTCACCCCTCCACTTT.

The rearrangement uses TRBV21-1 and TRBJ2-2; the table's TRBD1 call for D was not verified on the DNA. TRBV21-1 is flagged as a pseudogene. CDR3 size: 16 residues. CDR3 amino acids: CASSTTGGSNTGELFF. The CDR3 DNA is TGTGCCAGCAGCACCACAGGGGGCTCGAACACCGGGGAGCTGTTTTTT.

This clonotype was counted a few times. V usage is TRBV19 and J usage is TRBJ1-1; 8 positions agree with TRBD1. Germline CDR1 and CDR2: LNHDA and SQIVND (reference sequence). The junction had 16 bases not matched to a gene; V was cut back by 7 bases and J by 12 bases. This CDR3 is 14 amino acids long. The CDR3: CASTSSPRQGRTFF. The CDR3, as DNA: TGTGCCAGTACCTCCTCCCCAAGACAGGGGAGGACTTTCTTT. Supplemented by reference TRBV19 and TRBJ1-1, the full variable domain reads DGGITQSPKYLFRKEGQNVTLSCEQNLNHDAMYWYRQDPGQGLRLIYYSQIVNDFQKGDIAEGYSVSREKKESFPLTVTSAQKNPTAFYLCASTSSPRQGRTFFGQGTRLTVV.

The chain employs TRBV7-2 and TRBJ1-3; D perhaps matches TRBD1 (6 bases). Germline loops: CDR1 SGHTA, CDR2 FQGNSA. This CDR3 comprises 13 residues. With 2 bases removed from V and 7 bases from J, the gap between germline ends came to 9 bases. In DNA form, the CDR3 reads TGTGCCAGCAGCTTACGGACAGTGAACACCATATATTTT. Amino acid sequence: CASSLRTVNTIYF.

The chain recombines TRBV7-3 with TRBJ2-7; the D gene is possibly TRBD1 (5 bases). This CDR3 contains 13 residues. Germline V gene lookup returns CDR1 SGHTA and CDR2 FQGTGA. Trimming removed 5 bases from V and 5 bases from J, with 13 bases in between. The CDR3 reads CASSLTVADEQYF. The CDR3 nucleotides are TGTGCCAGCAGCCTGACAGTGGCGGACGAGCAGTACTTC.

A few counts support this clonotype. The chain recombines TRBV27 with TRBJ2-7; the D gene is possibly TRBD2 (6 bases). Trimming left V 6 bases short and J 1 base short, with 16 bases between. Germline V gene data show CDR1 as MNHEY and CDR2 as SMNVEV (reference sequence). The CDR3 sequence is 15 residues long. The CDR3 loop reads CASSPRPSVSYEQYF. Written as DNA, the CDR3 is TGTGCCAGCAGCCCCAGGCCTAGCGTATCCTACGAGCAGTACTTC.

The chain is built from TRBV4-3 and TRBJ2-2; 11 positions agree with TRBD2. The CDR3 runs 17 residues. Germline lookup yields CDR1 LGHNA and CDR2 YSLEER. The V and J ends lost 3 bases and 1 base, in that order; junction bases with no gene match: 4. For the CDR3, the DNA is TGCGCCAGCAGCCATTCCGGACTAGCGGGGAACACCGGGGAGCTGTTTTTT. It specifies CASSHSGLAGNTGELFF.

This clonotype was detected only a few times. The CDR3 loop is CASRDDRLYEQYF. The CDR3 DNA reads as TGTGCCAGCAGGGACGACAGACTCTACGAGCAGTACTTC. The chain links TRBV2 to TRBJ2-7, with D maybe TRBD1 (5 bases). Germline V gene data show CDR1 as SNHLY and CDR2 as FYNNEI. V was trimmed by 6 bases and J by 3 bases, leaving 12 bases between them. This CDR3 region has 13 residues. The full variable domain, completed using reference TRBV2 and TRBJ2-7, is EPEVTQTPSHQVTQMGQEVILRCVPISNHLYFYWYRQILGQKVEFLVSFYNNEISEKSEIFDDQFSVERPDGSNFTLKIRSTKLEDSAMYFCASRDDRLYEQYFGPGTRLTVT.

The rearrangement links TRBV6-1 to TRBJ1-1; D uncertain. The length of the CDR3 is 12 residues. In germline, CDR1 is MNHNS, CDR2 SASEGT. V shed 8 bases and J shed 0 bases, with 7 bases lying between them. The CDR3 DNA reads as TGTGCCAGCTACTTCTTGAACACTGAAGCTTTCTTT. Translating it yields CASYFLNTEAFF.

The genes are TRBV6-2 or TRBV6-3 and TRBJ1-2; 8 nucleotides match TRBD1. The CDR3 runs to 15 residues. Trimming removed 6 bases from V and 6 bases from J; junction bases left unmatched: 12. Germline CDR1 MNHEY, CDR2 SVGEGT. CDR3 sequence: CASRANRDRTHGYTF. CDR3 DNA: TGTGCCAGCAGGGCAAACCGGGACAGGACCCATGGCTACACCTTC.

Within the sample, this clonotype is medium-sized. The chain's CDR3 is CASSMGAGSPLHF. The CDR3 coding sequence is TGTGCCAGCAGTATGGGGGCTGGATCACCCCTCCACTTT. The chain links TRBV2 to TRBJ1-6; D perhaps matches TRBD1 (6 bases). The V end was cut by 5 bases, the J end by 10 bases, with 12 bases between. The CDR3 spans 13 residues. CDR1 and CDR2 from the germline V gene are SNHLY and FYNNEI.

The V call is TRBV7-2, the J call TRBJ1-5; the D gene is possibly TRBD1 (6 bases). V lost 1 base, J lost 3 bases, and 13 bases lay in between. The CDR3 loop spans 16 amino acids. Germline V CDR1 and CDR2: SGHTA, FQGNSA. The CDR3 coding sequence is TGTGCCAGCAGCTTAGTGCACAGGGCTAACAATCAGCCCCAGCATTTT. It encodes CASSLVHRANNQPQHF.

This clonotype has a handful of counts. V is TRBV7-9 and J is TRBJ1-3, with unresolved D. The CDR3 extends over 12 amino acids. CDR1 and CDR2 from the germline V gene are SEHNR and FQNEAQ (reference sequence). V lost 8 bases, J lost 1 base, and 6 bases lay in between. The CDR3 region is CASQASGNTIYF. CDR3 DNA sequence: TGTGCCAGCCAGGCGTCTGGAAACACCATATATTTT. Full variable domain (outside the CDR3, taken from reference TRBV7-9 and TRBJ1-3): DTGVSQNPRHKITKRGQNVTFRCDPISEHNRLYWYRQTLGQGPEFLTYFQNEAQLEKSRLLSDRFSAERPKGSFSTLEIQRTEQGDSAMYLCASQASGNTIYFGEGSWLTVV.

The V and J genes are TRBV6-1 and TRBJ2-5; D assignment may be TRBD1 or TRBD2 (6 bases each). The CDR3 is 14 residues long. Germline CDR1 MNHNS, CDR2 SASEGT. V lost 8 bases, J lost 6 bases, and 19 bases lay in between. The CDR3 protein is CASLGGLRGQTQYF. In DNA, the CDR3 is TGTGCCAGCCTTGGCGGACTCCGGGGGCAGACCCAGTACTTC.

The chain uses TRBV6-5 and TRBJ2-4; D gene uncertain. V was shortened by 2 bases and J by 5 bases, with 16 bases between the two germline ends. CDR1 and CDR2 from the germline V gene are MNHEY and SVGAGI. The CDR3 totals 16 residues. The CDR3 protein is CASSYGLAIWENIQYF. DNA of the CDR3: TGTGCCAGCAGTTACGGTCTGGCGATATGGGAAAACATTCAGTACTTC.

This clonotype was counted a few times. CDR3 residues: CASSYVAEPPYNEQFF. The CDR3 nucleotides are TGTGCCAGCAGTTACGTAGCGGAGCCTCCCTACAATGAGCAGTTCTTC. This chain uses TRBV6-2 or TRBV6-3 with TRBJ2-1, with D perhaps matching TRBD2 (6 bases). CDR1 is MNHEY, CDR2 SVGEGT, per germline. The CDR3 runs 16 residues. Deletions cut 2 bases from V and 2 bases from J, with 13 bases between.

The chain is built from TRBV6-5 and TRBJ1-6; D is possibly TRBD1 (5 bases). V shed 1 base and J shed 7 bases, with 20 bases lying between them. The germline gives CDR1 MNHEY, CDR2 SVGAGI. There are 18 residues in the CDR3. Here the CDR3 reads CASSYLGWSGTGNSPLHF. The CDR3 coding sequence is TGTGCCAGCAGTTACTTAGGTTGGTCCGGGACCGGCAATTCACCCCTCCACTTT.